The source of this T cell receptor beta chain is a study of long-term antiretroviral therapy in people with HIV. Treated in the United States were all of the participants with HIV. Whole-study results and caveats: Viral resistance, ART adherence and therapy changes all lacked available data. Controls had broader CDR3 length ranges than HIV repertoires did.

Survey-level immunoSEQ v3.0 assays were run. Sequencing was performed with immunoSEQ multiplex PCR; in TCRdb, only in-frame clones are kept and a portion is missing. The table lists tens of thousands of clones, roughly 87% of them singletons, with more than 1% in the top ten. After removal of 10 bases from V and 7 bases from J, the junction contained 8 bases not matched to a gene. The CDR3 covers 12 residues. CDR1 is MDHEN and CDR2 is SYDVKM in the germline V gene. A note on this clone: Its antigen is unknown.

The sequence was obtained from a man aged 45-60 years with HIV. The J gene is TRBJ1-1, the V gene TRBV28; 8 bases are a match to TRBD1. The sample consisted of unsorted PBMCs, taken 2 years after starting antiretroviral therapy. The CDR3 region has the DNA TGTGCCACCAAACCGACAGGGGATGAAGCTTTCTTT. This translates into CATKPTGDEAFF.